The sequence of this T cell receptor beta chain was determined in a study of blood T cell repertoires in COVID-19. The wider study: Specimens from acute and convalescent COVID-19 originated in the United States, Italy and Spain.

Trimming at V came to 3 bases and at J to 2 bases, leaving 8 bases not matched to a gene. The CDR3 contains 16 residues. In germline, CDR1 is SEHNR, CDR2 FQNEAQ (reference sequence). In the original processing: Counts of nucleated cells, estimated from reference gene primer amplification, were obtained. Here immunoSEQ multiplex PCR was the method, and the copy in TCRdb shows in-frame clones only, minus some. V and J calls and clone size are given by that table; D and trimming were obtained from the DNA. The sample has 470,000 or so clones; around 89% are singletons. The material sequenced was peripheral blood. The chain carries TRBV7-9 and TRBJ2-7; 9 bases fit TRBD1. This TCR was recovered from a woman in her twenties or thirties with acute or convalescent COVID-19. For the CDR3, the DNA is TGTGCCAGCAGCTTCCCGCCGGGACAGGGAACCTACGAGCAGTACTTC. Its protein product is CASSFPPGQGTYEQYF. Full variable domain (outside the CDR3, taken from reference TRBV7-9 and TRBJ2-7): DTGVSQNPRHKITKRGQNVTFRCDPISEHNRLYWYRQTLGQGPEFLTYFQNEAQLEKSRLLSDRFSAERPKGSFSTLEIQRTEQGDSAMYLCASSFPPGQGTYEQYFGPGTRLTVT.